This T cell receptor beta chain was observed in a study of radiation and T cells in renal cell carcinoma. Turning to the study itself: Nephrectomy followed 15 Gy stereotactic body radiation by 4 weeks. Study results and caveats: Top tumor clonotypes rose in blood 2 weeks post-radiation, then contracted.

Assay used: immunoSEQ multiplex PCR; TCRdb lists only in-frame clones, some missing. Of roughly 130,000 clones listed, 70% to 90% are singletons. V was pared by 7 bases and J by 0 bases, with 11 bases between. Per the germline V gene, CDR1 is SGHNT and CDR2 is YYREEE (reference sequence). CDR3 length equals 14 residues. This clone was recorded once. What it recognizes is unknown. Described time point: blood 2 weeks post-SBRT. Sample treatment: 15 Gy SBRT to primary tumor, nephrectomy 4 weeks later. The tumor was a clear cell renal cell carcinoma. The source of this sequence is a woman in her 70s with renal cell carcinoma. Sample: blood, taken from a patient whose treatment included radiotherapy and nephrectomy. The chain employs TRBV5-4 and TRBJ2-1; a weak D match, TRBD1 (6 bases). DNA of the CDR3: TGTGCCAGCCAAGAACAGGGCTCCTACAATGAGCAGTTCTTC. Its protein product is CASQEQGSYNEQFF.